The rows below give T cell receptor beta chains drawn from one sample of a study of shared clonotypes between healthy human individuals. Method: immunoSEQ multiplex PCR; TCRdb's copy keeps in-frame clones and lacks some. The data show hundreds of thousands of clones, approximately 74% seen once. The sample comprised memory CD4+ T cells sorted from blood. Receptors originate from a woman in her 30s in good health. Both conserved end residues are trimmed from each CDR3.

cdr3_aa,v_call
ASSSLGERVTGELF,TRBV28
ASSPPGKNIQY,TRBV28
ASSLDGTYEQY,TRBV7-9
ASSQRQGPMNEQY,TRBV11-2
ASSQVGKSSYNEQF,TRBV4-1
ASSNTGSSGNTIY,TRBV6-5
SARTEGEAF,TRBV20-1
ASSLGPGRARNEKLF,TRBV7-6
ASQGAGESYNEQF,TRBV5-1
ASTTGTSVGTDTQY,TRBV5-1
ASSIRLGTVQNTEAF,TRBV19
ASSSGGSSYNEQF,TRBV5-1
ASSTPPGQGLTEAF,TRBV28